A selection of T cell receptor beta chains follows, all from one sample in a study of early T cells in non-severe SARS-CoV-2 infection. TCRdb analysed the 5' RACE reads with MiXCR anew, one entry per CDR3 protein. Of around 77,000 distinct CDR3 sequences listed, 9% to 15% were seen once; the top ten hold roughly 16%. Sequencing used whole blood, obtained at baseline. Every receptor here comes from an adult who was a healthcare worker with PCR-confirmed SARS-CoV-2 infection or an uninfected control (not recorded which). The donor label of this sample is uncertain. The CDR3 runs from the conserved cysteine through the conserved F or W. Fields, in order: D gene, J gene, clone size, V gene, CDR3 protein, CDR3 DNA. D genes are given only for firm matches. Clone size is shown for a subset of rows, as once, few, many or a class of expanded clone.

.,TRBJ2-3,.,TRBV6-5,CASSSSAGIDTQYF,TGTGCCAGCAGCTCGTCCGCAGGGATAGATACGCAGTATTTT
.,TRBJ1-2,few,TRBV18,CASSTSRSYGYTF,TGTGCCAGCTCAACGTCGCGCAGTTATGGCTACACCTTC
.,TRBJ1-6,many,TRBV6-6,CASTKTGGSPLHF,TGTGCCAGCACCAAGACTGGGGGGTCACCCCTCCACTTT
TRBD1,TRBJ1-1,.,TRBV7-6,CASSFGTDTEAFF,TGTGCCAGCAGCTTTGGGACAGACACTGAAGCTTTCTTT
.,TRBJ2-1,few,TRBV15,CATSPYTSSYNEQFF,TGTGCCACCTCACCGTACACGAGCTCCTACAATGAGCAGTTCTTC
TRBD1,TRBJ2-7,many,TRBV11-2,CASSSPGTGVVGEQYF,TGTGCCAGCAGCAGTCCGGGGACAGGGGTCGTCGGCGAGCAGTACTTC
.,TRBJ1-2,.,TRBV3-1,CASSQDNPYFGYTF,TGTGCCAGCAGCCAAGATAACCCCTATTTTGGCTACACCTTC
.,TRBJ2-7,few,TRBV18,CASSPGMAGEQYF,TGTGCCAGCTCACCAGGGATGGCGGGCGAGCAGTACTTC
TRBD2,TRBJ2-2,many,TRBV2,CASKRERTGELFF,TGTGCCAGCAAGCGGGAGAGGACCGGGGAGCTGTTTTTT
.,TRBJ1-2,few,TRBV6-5,CASSDHYGYTF,TGTGCCAGCAGCGATCACTATGGCTACACCTTC
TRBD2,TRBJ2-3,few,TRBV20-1,CSASLAGGYGDTQYF,TGCAGTGCTAGTTTAGCGGGGGGTTACGGAGATACGCAGTATTTT
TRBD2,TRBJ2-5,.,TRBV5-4,CASSFRTSGGAGETQYF,TGTGCCAGCAGCTTTCGGACTAGCGGGGGGGCAGGCGAGACCCAGTACTTC
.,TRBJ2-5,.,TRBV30,CAWSRGEETQYF,TGTGCCTGGAGTCGGGGAGAGGAGACCCAGTACTTC
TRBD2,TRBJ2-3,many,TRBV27,CASSTTLAGVTDTQYF,TGTGCCAGCAGTACGACCCTAGCGGGGGTAACAGATACGCAGTATTTT
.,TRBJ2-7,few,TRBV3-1,CASSQARDTTYEQYF,TGTGCCAGCAGCCAAGCTCGGGACACGACCTACGAGCAGTACTTC
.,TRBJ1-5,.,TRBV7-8,CASSLGDTWGQPQHF,TGTGCCAGCAGCTTAGGGGACACTTGGGGGCAGCCCCAGCATTTT
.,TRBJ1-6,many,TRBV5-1,CASRGRQSPLHF,TGCGCCAGCAGGGGCAGACAATCACCCCTCCACTTT
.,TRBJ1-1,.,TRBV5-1,CASSLDSHTEAFF,TGCGCCAGCAGCTTGGACAGCCACACTGAAGCTTTCTTT